The clone carrying this T cell receptor (beta chain) was recorded a few times. Antigen: not known. The sample comes from a study of T cells after yellow fever vaccination. It was through 5'RACE template switching that TCR cDNA was made, with a universal primer site and UMIs added. TCRdb re-derived calls from the 5' RACE reads in MiXCR, one entry per CDR3 protein. The sample records a few hundred thousand distinct CDR3 sequences, around 17% being singletons. Study-wide points: Of the clonotypes, a small share occurred in both CD4 and CD8 compartments. Within FACS-sorted repertoires, abundant clonotypes contaminating from the bulk population could be present.

V shed 3 bases and J 6 bases; nucleotides not matched to a gene: 14. The CDR3 runs to 17 residues. Germline V CDR1 and CDR2: SGHVS, FNYEAQ. This specimen consisted of PBMCs, obtained 5 days after the first yellow fever vaccination. The gene calls are TRBV7-6 and TRBJ2-7; TRBD2 matches at 10 bases. This clonotype was obtained from a man younger than 35 who received the YFV17D yellow fever vaccine. The CDR3 here is CASSLVPITGTSAEQYF. The CDR3 coding sequence is TGTGCCAGCAGCTTGGTCCCAATCACCGGGACTAGCGCCGAGCAGTACTTC.